The entry below gives a single TCR beta chain sequence along with its context. Its antigen is not identified. Both 60 Vbeta primers and 13 Jbeta primers went into the PCR. Produced via immunoSEQ multiplex PCR; TCRdb's table is partial and in-frame only. The data hold over 100,000 clones, with roughly 60% observed a single time. The data were obtained in a study of cytomegalovirus exposure and HLA in healthy donors. About the study: Around 81% of 350 to 400 genotyped donors fell in the Caucasian-associated ancestry cluster. Study-wide points: Later analysis suggested links between common viral pathogens and several top significant clusters. In a later analysis, V- and J-gene trimming of beta chains associated with a DCLRE1C missense variant, replicated independently. CMV serostatus was the only recorded immune exposure for donors.

Unmatched junction bases numbered 4, after V lost 1 base and J lost 6 bases. Germline V gives CDR1 GTSNPN, CDR2 SVGIG (reference sequence). CDR3 length equals 15 residues. What was sequenced was PBMCs. The chain recombines TRBV30 with TRBJ2-2, with 11 positions matching TRBD2. The receptor was isolated from a man between 40 and 49 years old in good health and CMV-seropositive. As DNA, the CDR3 is TGTGCCTGGAGTGCGCGACTAGCGGGATCCGGGGAGCTGTTTTTT. Translating it yields CAWSARLAGSGELFF.